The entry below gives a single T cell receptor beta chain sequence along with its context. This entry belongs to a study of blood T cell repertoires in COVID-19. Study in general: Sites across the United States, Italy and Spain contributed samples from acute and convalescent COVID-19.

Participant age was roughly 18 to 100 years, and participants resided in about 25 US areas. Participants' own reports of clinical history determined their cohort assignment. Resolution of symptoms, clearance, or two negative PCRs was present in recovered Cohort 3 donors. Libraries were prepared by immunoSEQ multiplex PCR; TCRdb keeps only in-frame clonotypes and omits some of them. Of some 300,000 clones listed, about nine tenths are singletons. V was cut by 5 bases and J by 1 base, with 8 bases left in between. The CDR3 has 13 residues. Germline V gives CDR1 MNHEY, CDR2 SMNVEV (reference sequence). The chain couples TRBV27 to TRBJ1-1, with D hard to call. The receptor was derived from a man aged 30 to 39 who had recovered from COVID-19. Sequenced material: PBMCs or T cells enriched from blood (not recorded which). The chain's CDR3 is CASSKIRNTEAFF. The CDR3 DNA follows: TGTGCCAGCAGTAAAATCCGGAACACTGAAGCTTTCTTT.